The 4 T cell receptor beta chains reported below all come from one sample, sequenced in a study of T cell responses to AZD1222 COVID-19 vaccine. Repertoires were generated with immunoSEQ multiplex PCR, while TCRdb's copy carries only in-frame clones and drops some. The repertoire holds about 120,000 clones, with roughly 91% as singletons. The material sequenced was peripheral blood, taken on day 0 of AZD1222 vaccination. Receptor source: an adult in good health.

This clone was detected once. This chain connects TRBV6-1 to TRBJ2-7, with TRBD1 matching over 9 bases. V was clipped by 0 bases and J by 4 bases; unmatched bases: 13. The CDR3 is made up of 18 amino acids. The V gene's germline CDR1 is MNHNS and CDR2 SASEGT. CDR3 protein: CASSEARRRRDRAYEQYF. CDR3 sequence (DNA): TGTGCCAGCAGTGAAGCTCGGCGTCGCCGGGACAGGGCTTACGAGCAGTACTTC.

The V gene is TRBV2, the J gene TRBJ1-2, with D possibly matching TRBD1 (5 bases). The CDR3 is 11 amino acids. Germline lookup yields CDR1 SNHLY and CDR2 FYNNEI. Trimming pared 5 bases from V and 7 bases from J, leaving 8 bases between. In DNA form, the CDR3 reads TGTGCCAGCAGTCCGGGGGGTGGCTACACCTTC. Amino acid sequence: CASSPGGGYTF.

The rearrangement uses TRBV6-6 and TRBJ1-2, with a possible D match to TRBD1 (6 bases). The V gene lost 6 bases and the J gene lost 2 bases, with 13 bases spanning the gap. Germline assignment: CDR1 MNHNY and CDR2 SVGAGI (reference sequence). The CDR3 runs to 14 residues. CDR3 in amino acids: CASRPQGQNYGYTF. As DNA, the CDR3 is TGTGCCAGCAGACCCCAGGGGCAGAACTATGGCTACACCTTC.

CDR3 nucleotides: TGTGCCAGCAGCGTTAGACCGGGACAGGGGGCGAGAAATTCACCCCTCCACTTT. This sequence encodes CASSVRPGQGARNSPLHF. This chain links TRBV9 with TRBJ1-6; TRBD1 aligns across 12 bases. V trimming: 2 bases; J trimming: 7 bases; junction bases outside the gene matches: 10. Germline V gene lookup returns CDR1 SGDLS and CDR2 YYNGEE. The CDR3 sequence is 18 residues long. The full variable domain, in which reference TRBV9 and TRBJ1-6 provide the parts outside the CDR3, is DSGVTQTPKHLITATGQRVTLRCSPRSGDLSVYWYQQSLDQGLQFLIQYYNGEERAKGNILERFSAQQFPDLHSELNLSSLELGDSALYFCASSVRPGQGARNSPLHFGNGTRLTVT.